This T cell receptor (beta chain) is from a study of identical twins. Study-wide results and caveats: Potential partial confounding of zero-insertion analyses by invariant MAIT and iNKT cells was noted. Out-of-frame alpha sequences shared by twins showed excess low generation probability.

This clonotype has more than one count but fewer than ten. Its antigen is still unknown. TCRdb re-derived calls from the 5' RACE reads in MiXCR, one entry per CDR3 protein. The repertoire holds 550,000 to 800,000 distinct CDR3 sequences, with around 7.5% as singletons. This sample was shared with a second study, whose subject was yellow fever vaccine responses in identical twins.

Specimen: PBMCs. The receptor was derived from a woman younger than 30 in good health.

DNA for the CDR3: TGTGCCAGCAGTTTGGTCCGGGTTAGTACGATGAACACTGAAGCTTTCTTT. This codes for CASSLVRVSTMNTEAFF. The chain uses TRBV12-3 or TRBV12-4 and TRBJ1-1, with D unclear. The CDR3 consists of 17 residues. Trimming took 3 bases from V and 0 from J, leaving 17 bases between them.